Listed below are T cell receptor beta chains from one sample, sequenced in a study of T cells after yellow fever vaccination. TCRdb called the 5' RACE reads again in MiXCR, with one record for every CDR3 protein. This sample has a few hundred thousand distinct CDR3 sequences; 9.5% to 15% occur once, and the top ten carry 2.5% to 4%. The sample here was CD4+ T cells sorted from PBMCs, taken 15 days after the yellow fever booster vaccination. The receptors come from a young man who received the YFV17D yellow fever vaccine. Each CDR3 is given with its conserved first and last residue. Each record gives: V gene, D gene, clone size, J gene, CDR3 DNA, CDR3 protein. D genes are given only for firm matches. A row's size may be missing; if present it is once, few, many or a size class.

TRBV7-2	-	-	TRBJ2-5	TGTGCCAGCAGCTTAAGGGGAGGTCGGGAGACCCAGTACTTC	CASSLRGGRETQYF
TRBV3-1	-	-	TRBJ1-3	TGTGCCAGCAGCCCCAGGGACGGCGGATCGGACACCATATATTTT	CASSPRDGGSDTIYF
TRBV7-2	-	few	TRBJ2-2	TGTGCCATACGACTGGGCCCAAGGAACACCGGGGAGCTGTTTTTT	CAIRLGPRNTGELFF
TRBV20-1	-	-	TRBJ2-1	TGCAGTGCTAGAGACCTACAAGCCCGCAATGAGCAGTTCTTC	CSARDLQARNEQFF
TRBV5-1	-	many	TRBJ2-3	TGCGCCAGCAGCTTGCTACAGGCGGTAGCAGATACGCAGTATTTT	CASSLLQAVADTQYF
TRBV28	TRBD1	-	TRBJ1-3	TGTGCCAGCAGTCGGACAGGCCTAAGCTCTGGAAACACCATATATTTT	CASSRTGLSSGNTIYF
TRBV19	-	-	TRBJ2-6	TGTGCCAGTGGATCGGTGGCAACCGGGGCCAACGTCCTGACTTTC	CASGSVATGANVLTF
TRBV9	TRBD1	few	TRBJ1-1	TGTGCCAGCAGCGCCCCGACAGGGCACACTGAAGCTTTCTTT	CASSAPTGHTEAFF
TRBV4-3	-	-	TRBJ2-3	TGCGCCAGCAGCCAGGACGGGGGCCGCACAGATACGCAGTATTTT	CASSQDGGRTDTQYF
TRBV4-3	-	-	TRBJ2-2	TGCGCCAGCAGCAAGGGGGATCAAGGCACCGGGGAGCTGTTTTTT	CASSKGDQGTGELFF
TRBV29-1	-	-	TRBJ1-2	TGCAGCCCCCTAGCGTCGCTTGGCTACACCTTC	CSPLASLGYTF
TRBV7-2	TRBD1	-	TRBJ1-5	TGTGCTAGCGCCCTCTCCGGGACAGTCGATCAGCCCCAGCATTTT	CASALSGTVDQPQHF
TRBV20-1	TRBD1	-	TRBJ1-5	TGCAGTGCTATTAGACAGGGGGGACGCAATCAGCCCCAGCATTTT	CSAIRQGGRNQPQHF
TRBV24-1	-	many	TRBJ2-1	TGTGCCACCGGGGGGGAGGGGGGCTCCTACAATGAGCAGTTCTTC	CATGGEGGSYNEQFF
TRBV7-2	TRBD1	few	TRBJ2-2	TGTGCCAGCAGCTTATGGACAGGTTTGAACACCGGGGAGCTGTTTTTT	CASSLWTGLNTGELFF
TRBV12-3/TRBV12-4	-	-	TRBJ1-5	TGTGCCAGCAGTTTAGCCTCTCGCAATCAGCCCCAGCATTTT	CASSLASRNQPQHF
TRBV4-1	-	few	TRBJ1-1	TGCGCCAGCAGCCAGAGGCTAATTAAAATGAACACTGAAGCTTTCTTT	CASSQRLIKMNTEAFF
TRBV27	-	-	TRBJ1-5	TGTGCCAGCAGCGAGGGGGGGTTCCCGACGTCGGGGCCCCAGCATTTT	CASSEGGFPTSGPQHF
TRBV7-6	TRBD1	-	TRBJ2-3	TGTGCCAGCAGCTTAGAGGGGGCTACTAGCACAGATACGCAGTATTTT	CASSLEGATSTDTQYF
TRBV5-6	TRBD2	-	TRBJ2-3	TGTGCCAGCAGCTTTGTATCGGGGGGGCGTGCAGATACGCAGTATTTT	CASSFVSGGRADTQYF
TRBV5-1	-	medium-sized	TRBJ2-3	TGCGCCAGCAGCTTGATGGGGGGCCGGGGAGATACGCAGTATTTT	CASSLMGGRGDTQYF
TRBV4-1	-	few	TRBJ1-1	TGCGCCAGCAGCCAAGCAAGGGGGTCGGTAACTGAAGCTTTCTTT	CASSQARGSVTEAFF
TRBV5-1	-	few	TRBJ2-2	TGCGCCAGCAGTCACGGAGGGGGCGTTTTTCCCGGGGAGCTGTTTTTT	CASSHGGGVFPGELFF
TRBV7-9	-	few	TRBJ1-1	TGTGCCAGCAGCTTAGCGACCACGATGAACACTGAAGCTTTCTTT	CASSLATTMNTEAFF
TRBV12-3/TRBV12-4	-	few	TRBJ1-2	TGTGCCAGCAGTACACAGGGCCAGGTTGGCTACACCTTC	CASSTQGQVGYTF
TRBV12-3/TRBV12-4	TRBD1	few	TRBJ2-5	TGTGCCAGCACGCTAGGACAGGGTTGGCAAGAGACCCAGTACTTC	CASTLGQGWQETQYF
TRBV20-1	-	many	TRBJ1-2	TGCAGTGCTAGATCGGGGGCTAACTATGGCTACACCTTC	CSARSGANYGYTF
TRBV12-3/TRBV12-4	-	many	TRBJ2-5	TGTGCCAGCAGTTTAGAGAAGACCCAGTACTTC	CASSLEKTQYF
TRBV7-2	TRBD1	-	TRBJ1-5	TGTGCCAGCAGCCGTAATCAGGGGGAGCAGCCCCAGCATTTT	CASSRNQGEQPQHF
TRBV7-3	-	few	TRBJ2-3	TGTGCCAGCAGCTTAAGCGGGGTGGATACGCAGTATTTT	CASSLSGVDTQYF
TRBV6-2/TRBV6-3	-	-	TRBJ2-5	TGTGCCAGCGGATACTACCGAGGTTTCCACCAAGAGACCCAGTACTTC	CASGYYRGFHQETQYF
TRBV5-1	-	-	TRBJ1-1	TGCGCCAGCAGCTTGGAGGGGTTGAACACTGAAGCTTTCTTT	CASSLEGLNTEAFF
TRBV7-2	-	-	TRBJ1-1	TGTGCCAGCAGCTTAGGGTGGGGGCTTGAAGCTTTCTTT	CASSLGWGLEAFF
TRBV29-1	TRBD2	few	TRBJ2-5	TGCAGCGTTGCTATCGGGGGGGCATCGGAGACCCAGTACTTC	CSVAIGGASETQYF
TRBV12-3/TRBV12-4	-	many	TRBJ2-2	TGTGCCAGCAGTTTCTCGGCCAGAAACACCGGGGAGCTGTTTTTT	CASSFSARNTGELFF
TRBV20-1	-	-	TRBJ2-1	TGCAGTGCTAGAGATCCAGGCGCTGAGGAGCAGTTCTTC	CSARDPGAEEQFF
TRBV20-1	TRBD1	-	TRBJ1-1	TGCAGTGCTACACAGGGGTCCATGAACACTGAAGCTTTCTTT	CSATQGSMNTEAFF
TRBV7-9	-	few	TRBJ1-1	TGTGCCAGCGGAGGGGGGGCTGAAGCTTTCTTT	CASGGGAEAFF
TRBV4-1	TRBD2	-	TRBJ2-3	TGCGCCACCTCCAATAGGCTAGCGGGGGTAACAGATACGCAGTATTTT	CATSNRLAGVTDTQYF
TRBV10-3	TRBD1	-	TRBJ2-5	TGTGCCATCAGTGAGTCTGTAGGGGGCCCAGAGACCCAGTACTTC	CAISESVGGPETQYF
TRBV4-1	-	-	TRBJ1-4	TGCGCCAGCACCCCCGGGAGCAGGAATGAAAAACTGTTTTTT	CASTPGSRNEKLFF
TRBV4-2	-	-	TRBJ2-3	TGTGCCAGCAGCCAAGCGATAGATACGCAGTATTTT	CASSQAIDTQYF
TRBV7-3	-	few	TRBJ2-3	TGTGCCAGCAGCTTAAGGGGGAATACGCAGTATTTT	CASSLRGNTQYF